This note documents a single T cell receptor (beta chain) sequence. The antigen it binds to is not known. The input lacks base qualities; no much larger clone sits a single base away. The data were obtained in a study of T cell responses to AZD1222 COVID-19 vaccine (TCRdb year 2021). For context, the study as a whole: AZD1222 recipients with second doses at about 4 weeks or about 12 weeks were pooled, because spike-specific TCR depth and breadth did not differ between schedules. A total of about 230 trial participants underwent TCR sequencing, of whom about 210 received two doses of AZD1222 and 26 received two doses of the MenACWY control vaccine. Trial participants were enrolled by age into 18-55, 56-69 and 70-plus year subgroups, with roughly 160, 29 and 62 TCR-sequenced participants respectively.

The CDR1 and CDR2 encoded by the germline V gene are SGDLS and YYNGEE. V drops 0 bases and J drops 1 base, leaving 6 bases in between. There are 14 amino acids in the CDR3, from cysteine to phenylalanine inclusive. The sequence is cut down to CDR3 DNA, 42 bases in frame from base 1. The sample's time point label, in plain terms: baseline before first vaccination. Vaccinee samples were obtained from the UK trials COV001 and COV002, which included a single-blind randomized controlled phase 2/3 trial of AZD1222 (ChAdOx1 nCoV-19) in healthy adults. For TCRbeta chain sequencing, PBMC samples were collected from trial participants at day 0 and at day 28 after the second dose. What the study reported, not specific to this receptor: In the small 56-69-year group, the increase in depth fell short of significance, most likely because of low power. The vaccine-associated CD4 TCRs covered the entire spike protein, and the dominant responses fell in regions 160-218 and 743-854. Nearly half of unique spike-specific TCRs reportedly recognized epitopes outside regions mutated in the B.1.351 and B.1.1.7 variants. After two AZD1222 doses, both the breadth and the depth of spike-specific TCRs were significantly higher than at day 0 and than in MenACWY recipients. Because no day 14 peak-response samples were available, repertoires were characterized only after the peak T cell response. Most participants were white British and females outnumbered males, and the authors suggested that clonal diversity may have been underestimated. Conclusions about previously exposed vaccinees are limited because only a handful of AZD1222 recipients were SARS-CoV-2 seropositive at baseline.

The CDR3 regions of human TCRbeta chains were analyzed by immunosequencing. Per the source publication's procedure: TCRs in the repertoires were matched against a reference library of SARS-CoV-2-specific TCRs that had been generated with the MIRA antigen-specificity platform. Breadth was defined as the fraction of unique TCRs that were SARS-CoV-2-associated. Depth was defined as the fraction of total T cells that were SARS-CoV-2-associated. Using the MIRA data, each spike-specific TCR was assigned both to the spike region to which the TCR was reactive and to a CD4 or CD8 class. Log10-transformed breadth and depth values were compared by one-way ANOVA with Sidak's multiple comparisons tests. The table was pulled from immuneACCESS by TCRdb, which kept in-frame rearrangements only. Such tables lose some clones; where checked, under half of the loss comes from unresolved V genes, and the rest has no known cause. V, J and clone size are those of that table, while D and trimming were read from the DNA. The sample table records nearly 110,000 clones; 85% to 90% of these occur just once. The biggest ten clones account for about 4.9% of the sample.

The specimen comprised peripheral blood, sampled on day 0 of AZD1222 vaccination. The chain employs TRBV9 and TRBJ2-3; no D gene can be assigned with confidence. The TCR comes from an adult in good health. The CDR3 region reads CASSVATGTDTQYF. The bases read TGTGCCAGCAGCGTAGCGACCGGCACAGATACGCAGTATTTT.